This T cell receptor (beta chain) appears in the sequencing data of a study of cytomegalovirus exposure and HLA in healthy donors. In germline, CDR1 is SGHAT, CDR2 FQNNGV. This CDR3 is 16 amino acids long. Trimming at V came to 0 bases and at J to 8 bases, leaving 10 bases not matched to a gene. Primers included in the PCR were 60 Vbeta and 13 Jbeta primers. Libraries were prepared by immunoSEQ multiplex PCR; TCRdb keeps only in-frame clonotypes and omits some of them. This table holds around 140,000 clones, roughly 80% found once. This TCR was recovered from a female donor in good health and CMV-seronegative. The V call is TRBV11-2, the J call TRBJ2-5, with 9 nucleotides matching TRBD2. The source material was PBMCs. CDR3 sequence: CASSLDLAGSNLTQYF. DNA for the CDR3: TGTGCCAGCAGCTTAGACCTAGCGGGGAGCAATTTAACCCAGTACTTC.